Listed below are T cell receptor beta chains from one sample, sequenced in a study of T cells in Graves' hyperthyroidism and ophthalmopathy. TCRdb used MiXCR to reprocess the multiplex PCR reads, holding one entry per CDR3 protein. The profile covers a few hundred thousand distinct CDR3 sequences, with approximately 13% appearing a single time and 34% taken by the ten largest. Sample: blood. The receptors shown here come from a middle-aged woman with Graves' ophthalmopathy. CDR3s leave out the opening cysteine and the closing phenylalanine or tryptophan.

v_call	cdr3_aa
TRBV3-1	ASSQEGGTVYEQY
TRBV12-3/TRBV12-4	ASSLNGIPTQY
TRBV28	ASSSRGTGVTEQF
TRBV25-1	ASSNYKGPYNSPLH
TRBV5-4	ASSLGPAVGSTDTQY
TRBV28	ASSLVRGRAF
TRBV2	ASSERGRLNEKLF
TRBV7-2	ASSARQGGTEAF
TRBV7-2	ASSLLASTEQF
TRBV27	ATVARITDTQY
TRBV29-1	SVRSGKNEKLF
TRBV12-3/TRBV12-4	ASSLLAGTSGPSTDTQY
TRBV10-3	AISESGGTYNEQF
TRBV5-5	ASSLAVGPNEQF
TRBV19	ATNPGTFHVYGYT
TRBV6-1	AGAGTGDYEQY
TRBV7-2	ASSRGRGLEETQY
TRBV5-1	ASSLGGENIQY
TRBV6-1	ASSPERGRGNQPQH
TRBV6-5	ASSFLAASGTQY
TRBV28	ASSFSTRGEFAQKNIQY
TRBV20-1	SAMGGQAYNSPLH
TRBV7-2	ASSPSGGAAF
TRBV12-3/TRBV12-4	ASSRFGETQY
TRBV28	ASTLDSTYYEQY
TRBV6-5	ASSWKRAGPSSYNEQF
TRBV30	AWSGGGTKQY
TRBV6-1	ASSEGYSNQPQH
TRBV29-1	SGAQNPNTEAF
TRBV5-4	ASSLGGSVYEQY
TRBV30	AWRTGVYEQY
TRBV28	ASTTGGPSYEQY
TRBV2	ASSDLFGWGTQY
TRBV19	ASTETGAYGYT
TRBV7-9	ASRRTSANTGELF
TRBV7-9	ASSSTSGGAYEQY
TRBV3-1	ASSKRLADNEQF
TRBV12-3/TRBV12-4	ASSLTGNTIY
TRBV24-1	ATSDYNYGYT
TRBV6-1	ASSSQRNTEAF
TRBV18	ASSQVGTEGEQY
TRBV19	ASIDIGGASGNTIY
TRBV29-1	SIQGGANTEAF
TRBV5-5	ASSSEVPPHTQY
TRBV12-5	ASGLSQKQGGQETQY
TRBV14	ASSQTGQLNQYEQY
TRBV2	ASSGRGDQPQH
TRBV9	ASSSRDPLPGELF
TRBV7-9	ASSLRRSEQY
TRBV15	ATSRDLVGSNQPQH
TRBV6-1	ASSDGVNEQY
TRBV6-1	ASSGQGLARTGELF
TRBV13	ASSLGRGWTEAF
TRBV6-2/TRBV6-3	ASSYSPGGVDGELF
TRBV11-2	ASSLSSGGNEQF
TRBV11-3	ASSNVVGELF
TRBV11-2	ASSLQGFNYGYT
TRBV20-1	SARTGTGGEIEAF
TRBV12-3/TRBV12-4	ASSIKGGRTSYEQY